Here is one T cell receptor (beta chain) with its context. The authors ran a second PCR of about 6 to 11 cycles using a sample-barcoded 5' primer and a J-beta primer mix. TCRdb analysed the 5' RACE reads with MiXCR anew, one entry per CDR3 protein. Of over 550,000 distinct CDR3 sequences detected, about 28% appear once; the ten largest clones hold less than 20%. The sample comes from a study of blood T cells in healthy people across ages. CDR3 size: 13 residues. V lost 3 bases and J 4 bases, leaving 9 bases between the germline ends. Germline CDR1 is LGHDT and CDR2 is YNNKEL (reference sequence). The chain joins TRBV3-1 to TRBJ1-2, with D possibly being TRBD1 (6 bases). Source material: blood. The TCR was taken from an elderly woman in good health. CDR3 residues: CASSHDRIYGYTF. The DNA of the CDR3 is TGTGCCAGCAGCCACGACAGGATCTATGGCTACACCTTC.